The rows below give T cell receptor beta chains drawn from one sample of a study of shared clonotypes between healthy human individuals. Libraries were prepared by immunoSEQ multiplex PCR; TCRdb keeps only in-frame clonotypes and omits some of them. The sample lists approximately 940,000 clones; 76% were seen once. The sequenced sample was memory CD4+ T cells sorted from blood. These receptors were collected from a young man in good health. Both conserved end residues are part of each CDR3. D genes are given only for firm matches. Expanded clones get a size class; other rows say once, few or many, or leave the size out.

TRBD1	TRBV19	TRBJ1-1	few	TGTGCCAGTACCAATGCAGGGGGGGGCACTGAAGCTTTCTTT	CASTNAGGGTEAFF
NA	TRBV18	TRBJ2-1	NA	TGTGCCAGCTTAGGAGCGGGTAAGACCAATGAGCAGTTCTTC	CASLGAGKTNEQFF
TRBD1	TRBV29-1	TRBJ2-1	NA	TGCAGCGTTGAAATGCCGGGACAGTCCTTGGGCTCCTACAATGAGCAGTTCTTC	CSVEMPGQSLGSYNEQFF
NA	TRBV6-1	TRBJ1-6	NA	TGTGCCACCCGTAGCACCGGGACACTGCATTCACCCCTCCACTTT	CATRSTGTLHSPLHF
NA	TRBV5-4	TRBJ2-5	many	TGTGCCAGCAGCTTGGACAGACAAGAGACCCAGTACTTC	CASSLDRQETQYF
NA	TRBV19	TRBJ1-5	NA	TGTGCCAGTAGTAGGACCGTGGGGACCCAGCATTTT	CASSRTVGTQHF
NA	TRBV9	TRBJ2-6	NA	TGTGCCAGCAGCTTCCGTTCCTCTGGGGCCAACGTCCTGACTTTC	CASSFRSSGANVLTF
TRBD2	TRBV2	TRBJ2-5	NA	TGTGCCAGCAGGCCAACTACTAGCGGTATTGGGGGGACCCAGTACTTC	CASRPTTSGIGGTQYF
NA	TRBV11-3	TRBJ2-3	NA	TGTGCCAGCAGCTTCTCCGGGGAAACAGATACGCAGTATTTT	CASSFSGETDTQYF
TRBD2	TRBV6-6	TRBJ2-3	NA	TGTGCCAGCAGTTATGGGCCTAGCGGGACCGCAGATACGCAGTATTTT	CASSYGPSGTADTQYF
NA	TRBV28	TRBJ2-7	NA	TGTGCCAGCAGTCCCTTCGGGATTAGCTACGAGCAGTACTTC	CASSPFGISYEQYF
TRBD2	TRBV7-9	TRBJ2-7	NA	TGTGCCTGGGGACTAGCGGGAGTTGACGAGCAGTACTTC	CAWGLAGVDEQYF
TRBD1	TRBV2	TRBJ1-2	NA	TGTGCCAGCAGTGACGGGACAGGGTACAACTATGGCTACACCTTC	CASSDGTGYNYGYTF
TRBD1	TRBV7-9	TRBJ1-1	NA	TGTGCCAGCAGCTTAATGGGACAGGGCCCTGAAGCTTTCTTT	CASSLMGQGPEAFF
TRBD2	TRBV5-1	TRBJ2-5	NA	TGCGCCAGCAGCTTGGAGGCTAGCGGGGGAACAGAGACCCAGTACTTC	CASSLEASGGTETQYF
NA	TRBV19	TRBJ1-4	NA	TGTGCCAGTAGTATCTCGCGGGGAAGGGAAAAACTGTTTTTT	CASSISRGREKLFF
NA	TRBV9	TRBJ2-5	NA	TGTGCCAGCAGCGTAGGGGCAGGAGGGCCCAGGGGGAGTGGGGAGACCCAGTACTTC	CASSVGAGGPRGSGETQYF
NA	TRBV6-1	TRBJ1-1	NA	TGTGCCAGCAGTGAGTTTCGGTTAGGTCTCGCTGAAGCTTTCTTT	CASSEFRLGLAEAFF
TRBD1	TRBV29-1	TRBJ1-1	NA	TGCAGCGCCACCCAGGCAGGGGGCAACACTGAAGCTTTCTTT	CSATQAGGNTEAFF
TRBD1	TRBV2	TRBJ2-2	NA	TGTGCCAGCAGTATCCAGGGGGTAGGCAACACCGGGGAGCTGTTTTTT	CASSIQGVGNTGELFF